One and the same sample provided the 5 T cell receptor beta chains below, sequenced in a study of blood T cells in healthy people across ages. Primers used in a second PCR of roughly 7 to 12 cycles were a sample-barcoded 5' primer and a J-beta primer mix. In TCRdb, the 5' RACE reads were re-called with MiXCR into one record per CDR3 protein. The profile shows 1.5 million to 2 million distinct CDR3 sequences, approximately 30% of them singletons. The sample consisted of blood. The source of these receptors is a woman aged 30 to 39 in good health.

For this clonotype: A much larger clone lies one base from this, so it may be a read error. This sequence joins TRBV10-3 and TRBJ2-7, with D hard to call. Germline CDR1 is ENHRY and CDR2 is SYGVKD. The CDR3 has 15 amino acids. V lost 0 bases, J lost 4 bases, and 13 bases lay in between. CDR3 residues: CAISESLSRPYEQYF. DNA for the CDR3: TGTGCCATCAGTGAGTCACTCTCGAGGCCATACGAGCAGTACTTC.

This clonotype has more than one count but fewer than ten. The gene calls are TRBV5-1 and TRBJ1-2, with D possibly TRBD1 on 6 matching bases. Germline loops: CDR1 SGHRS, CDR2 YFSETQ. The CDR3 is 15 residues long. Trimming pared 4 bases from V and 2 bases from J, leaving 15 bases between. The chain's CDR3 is CASSLPPGQNYGYTF. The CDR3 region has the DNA TGCGCCAGCAGCCTCCCCCCCGGACAGAACTATGGCTACACCTTC.

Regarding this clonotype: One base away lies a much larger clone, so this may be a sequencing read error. For the CDR3, the DNA is TGTGCCAGCCGTGGCACTTGCAATGAGCAGTTCTTC. It encodes CASRGTCNEQFF. V usage is TRBV7-9 and J usage is TRBJ2-1; D unresolved. V gave up 8 bases and J gave up 6 bases, with 11 bases separating them. The CDR3 length is 12 residues. Germline V gene data show CDR1 as SEHNR and CDR2 as FQNEAQ (reference sequence).

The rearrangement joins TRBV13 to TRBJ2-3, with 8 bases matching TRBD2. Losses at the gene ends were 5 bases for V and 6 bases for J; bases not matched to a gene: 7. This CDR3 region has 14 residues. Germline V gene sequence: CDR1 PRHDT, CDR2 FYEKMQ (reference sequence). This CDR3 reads CASSIRTGGDTQYF. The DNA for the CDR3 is TGTGCCAGCAGCATCAGGACGGGGGGGGATACGCAGTATTTT.

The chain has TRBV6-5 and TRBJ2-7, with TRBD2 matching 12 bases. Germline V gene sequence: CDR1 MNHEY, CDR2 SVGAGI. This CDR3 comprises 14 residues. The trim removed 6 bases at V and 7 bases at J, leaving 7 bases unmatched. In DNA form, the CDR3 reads TGTGCCAGCAGCCGGACTAGCGGGACCTCGGAGCAGTACTTC. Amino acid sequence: CASSRTSGTSEQYF.